This TCR beta chain was sequenced for a study of T cells in tuberculosis (dated by TCRdb to between 2018 and 2020). Study-level background: In the study, CD1B tetramers and high-throughput TCR immunosequencing were combined to characterize T cells specific for the mycobacterial lipid antigen glucose monomycolate (GMM). IGRA-negative adolescents, IGRA-positive adolescents with latent tuberculosis and adults with active tuberculosis, some 11 per group, were compared in a South African clinical cohort. Active tuberculosis patient PBMC were archived before or within 7 days of starting standard anti-tuberculosis treatment. Findings and caveats that apply to the study as a whole: Smaller mean NN-distances to GMM-specific TCRs were observed in active tuberculosis TCR-alpha repertoires than in IGRA-negative controls, suggesting clonal expansion of GMM-specific TCRs. Which clinical samples got chosen depended on the availability of cryopreserved specimens, and the active tuberculosis cases were adults, whereas the controls were adolescents. The smaller NN-distances in active tuberculosis patients were driven in part by shorter CDR3-alpha lengths, while the difference seen for TCR-beta was not statistically significant. A classifier using the diverse GMM-specific repertoire reached 87% accuracy (AUROC around 0.91), compared with approximately 70% accuracy using GEM motif frequencies.

Remarks on this clone: There is no known antigen for this receptor. No base quality values were provided; no much bigger clone lies one nucleotide off.

The label giving this sample's time point can be read as: new active TB diagnosis, blood taken before or within 7 days of starting treatment. Patients with active tuberculosis were defined as newly diagnosed, HIV-seronegative South African adults aged 18 years or older. Confirmation of active tuberculosis was based on positive sputum smear microscopy and/or a positive M. tuberculosis culture. Immunosequencing of unsorted cryopreserved PBMC covered, on average, approximately 100,000 T cells per clinical donor. CDR1 and CDR2, per the germline V gene, are SGHTA and FQGNSA. Between the V and J ends, shortened by 5 bases and 4 bases respectively, the junction contains 18 bases. The CDR3, cysteine through phenylalanine, is 16 amino acids long. Left in the record is the CDR3 DNA by itself, 48 bases read in frame from the first base. The immunoSEQ multiplex PCR assay was used to generate TCR libraries, with TCR-beta and/or TCR-alpha/delta assays applied to each sample. The Illumina high-throughput platform was used to sequence the amplified TCR libraries. The original pipeline was this. Clustering and dimensionality reduction relied on pairwise TCRdist distances among GMM-specific receptors from T cells that were either sorted ex vivo or expanded in vitro. The score assigned to each clinical repertoire was mean NN-distance, meaning the average TCRdist to the nearest 10% of tetramer-positive reference sequences. GEM TCR motif frequency was calculated as the fraction of unique TCRs that matched known GEM sequences by V/J usage and CDR3 length. Linear discriminant analysis with leave-one-out cross-validation, implemented in scikit-learn, was used to classify active tuberculosis. This immuneACCESS table, as held by TCRdb, lists in-frame sequences with V and J called but not all clones. Of the missing ones, under half trace to an unresolved V gene in checked studies; the others have no known cause. That table gives V, J and clone size, and the DNA gave D and trimming. This sample lists under 35,000 clones; just over 90% were detected once. The top ten constitute around 7% of the sample.

Recombination joined TRBV7-2 with TRBJ1-3; perhaps TRBD1 is the D gene, with 5 bases matching. The source material was PBMCs, sampled at tuberculosis diagnosis. This clonotype was obtained from an adult with tuberculosis. Some clones in this sample may be carry-over from other donors' samples. The DNA sequence is as follows: TGTGCCAGCAGCCGAAATCACAGGTTTGCCGGAAACACCATATATTTT. It encodes CASSRNHRFAGNTIYF.